This T cell receptor beta chain was captured in a study of blood T cell repertoires in COVID-19. The ends were cut back, 4 bases at V and 1 base at J, with 7 bases in the middle. CDR1 GTSNPN and CDR2 SVGIG come from the germline V gene (reference sequence). The CDR3 is 12 residues long. Only in-frame clones appear in the TCRdb table, and some are missing; sequencing was by immunoSEQ multiplex PCR. The table records hundreds of thousands of clones, roughly 80% of them present only once. The sequenced sample was peripheral blood. The genes are TRBV30 and TRBJ2-5; D is ambiguous. The clonotype originates from an elderly woman with active or convalescent COVID-19. CDR3 DNA: TGTGCCTGGACCCAGTCCCAAGAGACCCAGTACTTC. It encodes CAWTQSQETQYF.